This TCR beta chain was sequenced for a study of blood T cell repertoires in COVID-19. As handled by the study authors: Reference gene primers were amplified, and this amplification served to estimate nucleated cell counts. Using immunoSEQ multiplex PCR, the repertoire was profiled, and TCRdb retains in-frame clones only, with some absent. That table furnishes V, J and clone size, whereas the DNA furnished D and trimming. The table lists 150,000 or so clones, about nine tenths of them singletons. The V gene end was trimmed by 4 bases and the J gene end by 6 bases; junction bases not matched to a gene: 5. The CDR3 loop spans 15 amino acids. Germline-derived CDR1 and CDR2 are SGDLS and YYNGEE.

The chain combines TRBV9 with TRBJ1-6; 9 bases fit TRBD1. The clonotype was recovered from a woman between 65 and 79 years old with acute or convalescent COVID-19. The sample consisted of peripheral blood. CDR3 residues: CASSPTTGGNSPLHF. CDR3 in DNA: TGTGCCAGCAGCCCTACGACAGGGGGTAATTCACCCCTCCACTTT.